This note documents a single TCR beta chain sequence. Its antigen is unknown. The length of the CDR3 is 18 residues. Trimming took 1 base from V and 5 from J; bases not matched to a gene: 8. The sample originates from a study of post-analysis software for immune sequencing data. Study-wide background: The disease courses covered relapsing-remitting, secondary progressive and progressive-relapsing multiple sclerosis. Study observations and caveats: Five or six TRBV segments, TRBV5-6, TRBV5-1 and TRBV20-1 among them, were found more frequent in patients than controls.

cDNA libraries of TCR beta carried unique molecular identifiers. TCRdb recomputed calls from the PCR reads with MiXCR, one row per CDR3 protein. The table includes hundreds of thousands of distinct CDR3 sequences, roughly two fifths detected once. This chain joins TRBV12-3 or TRBV12-4 and TRBJ2-7, with 16 bases identical to TRBD2. Sequenced input: blood. The source of this sequence is a girl under 18 with multiple sclerosis. DNA for the CDR3: TGTGCCAGCAGTTTAGAGGGGGGACTAGCGGGAGGGCCCCACGAGCAGTACTTC. Amino acid sequence: CASSLEGGLAGGPHEQYF.